Listed here are 20 T cell receptor beta chains from one sample, sequenced in a study of T-cell memory formation after mild COVID-19. TCRdb itself ran the 5' RACE reads through MiXCR, one entry per CDR3 protein. The profile shows roughly 480,000 distinct CDR3 sequences, around a quarter of them singletons. The sequenced sample was PBMCs or a T cell subset sorted from them (not recorded which). Receptors originate from an adult woman who had mild COVID-19 (a few samples of this study predate the infection). Cell type and time point are not known.

The V call is TRBV5-5, the J call TRBJ2-6, with D tentatively TRBD1 (6 bases). CDR3 length: 17 amino acids. V was trimmed by 1 base and J by 2 bases, leaving 13 bases between them. The germline gives CDR1 SGHKS, CDR2 YYEKEE (reference sequence). CDR3 in DNA: TGTGCCAGCAGCTTGTCAGGGGTCTACGCTGGGGCCAACGTCCTGACTTTC. Translation: CASSLSGVYAGANVLTF.

This clonotype was counted only a few times. The V call is TRBV20-1, the J call TRBJ2-3, with TRBD2 matching 8 bases. V dropped 1 base and J dropped 4; count of bases not matched to a gene: 4. CDR1 DFQATT and CDR2 SNEGSKA come from the germline V gene (reference sequence). The CDR3 runs 14 residues. The CDR3 bases are TGCAGTGCTAGAGTTAGCGGGGCGCCAGATACGCAGTATTTT. Translating gives CSARVSGAPDTQYF.

The chain is built from TRBV2 and TRBJ2-5; 8 nucleotides agree with TRBD1. This CDR3 is built from 13 residues. V shed 6 bases, J shed 4 bases, and the junction held 4 bases outside the gene matches. The V gene's germline CDR1 is SNHLY and CDR2 FYNNEI. CDR3 sequence: CASRRGQGETQYF. CDR3 nucleotide sequence: TGTGCCAGCAGGCGAGGACAGGGAGAGACCCAGTACTTC.

This clonotype turned up a few times. The CDR3 reads CASSLAGGQREQYF. The DNA for the CDR3 is TGTGCCAGCAGCTTAGCGGGAGGGCAGCGCGAGCAGTACTTC. The chain carries TRBV7-9 and TRBJ2-7, with TRBD2 identical over 7 bases. This CDR3 comprises 14 residues. With 0 bases clipped from V and 6 bases from J, the junction kept 5 bases outside the gene matches. Per the germline V gene, CDR1 is SEHNR and CDR2 is FQNEAQ (reference sequence).

This clonotype was seen a few times. V is TRBV12-3 or TRBV12-4 and J is TRBJ2-5, with D possibly being TRBD1 or TRBD2 (5 bases each). The V end lost 7 bases, the J end lost 2 bases, and 17 bases lay between the germline ends. CDR3 length: 15 amino acids. CDR3 coding DNA: TGTGCCAGCACTTTGGGGGACGGATCTCAAGAGACCCAGTACTTC. Encoded protein: CASTLGDGSQETQYF.

This clonotype was seen once. V and J are TRBV7-9 and TRBJ2-1, with a tentative D call TRBD2 (6 bases). This CDR3 is built from 12 residues. Trimming cost V 5 bases and J 6 bases, with 8 bases left between them. The germline V gene encodes CDR1 SEHNR and CDR2 FQNEAQ (reference sequence). The CDR3 sequence: CASSRLVNEQFF. The CDR3 coding sequence is TGTGCCAGCAGCCGACTAGTCAATGAGCAGTTCTTC.

The genes are TRBV5-1 and TRBJ2-1; D gene uncertain. CDR3 length: 14 amino acids. Germline V CDR1 and CDR2: SGHRS, YFSETQ. V was cut by 5 bases and J by 3 bases, with 12 bases left in between. CDR3 in amino acids: CASRGVGFYNEQFF. DNA for the CDR3: TGCGCCAGCAGGGGTGTTGGGTTCTACAATGAGCAGTTCTTC.

The CDR3 here is CASSSKPGQGYEQYF. CDR3 DNA: TGTGCCAGCAGTTCCAAACCGGGACAGGGTTACGAGCAGTACTTC. This rearrangement joins TRBV6-5 to TRBJ2-7, with 9 nucleotides matching TRBD1. Germline loops: CDR1 MNHEY, CDR2 SVGAGI. The CDR3 is 15 amino acids. The ends lost 4 bases at V and 4 bases at J; junction bases unmatched: 8.

The rearrangement joins TRBV6-5 to TRBJ1-2; D is unclear. This CDR3 has 13 residues. Germline values: CDR1 MNHEY, CDR2 SVGAGI. Deletions cut 2 bases from V and 3 bases from J, with 7 bases between. The CDR3 DNA is TGTGCCAGCAGTTACACCGCGCACTATGGCTACACCTTC. Protein sequence: CASSYTAHYGYTF.

This clonotype showed up just a few times. This rearrangement joins TRBV7-2 to TRBJ1-2, with 8 positions matching TRBD1. Unmatched junction bases numbered 4, after V lost 5 bases and J lost 2 bases. Germline assignment: CDR1 SGHTA and CDR2 FQGNSA. The CDR3 sequence is 14 residues long. The CDR3 here is CASSPQGGNYGYTF. In DNA, the CDR3 is TGTGCCAGCAGCCCACAGGGGGGAAACTATGGCTACACCTTC.

This clonotype came up many times. The chain recombines TRBV12-3 or TRBV12-4 with TRBJ2-3; TRBD1 is a possible D gene (5 bases). The CDR3 runs to 16 residues. V lost 5 bases and J 1 base, leaving 16 bases between the germline ends. The CDR3 here is CASSNQKKGGTDTQYF. The CDR3 bases are TGTGCCAGCAGTAACCAGAAGAAAGGGGGCACAGATACGCAGTATTTT.

V gene TRBV7-2 combines with J gene TRBJ1-3; 7 bases align to TRBD1. The V gene's germline CDR1 is SGHTA and CDR2 FQGNSA. The CDR3 spans 16 residues. V shed 5 bases and J 2 bases; nucleotides not matched to a gene: 9. CDR3 bases: TGTGCCAGCAGCCTGACAGGGTTGGCTGCTGGAAACACCATATATTTT. Residues: CASSLTGLAAGNTIYF.

This clonotype occurred a few times. The chain recombines TRBV5-1 with TRBJ2-7; 9 bases agree with TRBD1. Germline lookup yields CDR1 SGHRS and CDR2 YFSETQ. Trimming removed 4 bases from V and 5 bases from J; junction bases left unmatched: 10. This CDR3 is built from 15 residues. The CDR3 DNA is TGCGCCAGCAGCCCCTTGGCCGGACAGGGGAACGAGCAGTACTTC. It codes for CASSPLAGQGNEQYF.

The chain has TRBV7-2 and TRBJ1-1, with unresolved D. Germline V lookup: CDR1 SGHTA, CDR2 FQGNSA. The CDR3 has 13 residues. The V end lost 4 bases, the J end lost 1 base, and 7 bases lay between the germline ends. CDR3 sequence: CASSSQRNTEAFF. The CDR3 DNA reads TGTGCCAGCAGCTCCCAGAGGAACACTGAAGCTTTCTTT.

This clonotype was recorded a few times. The chain carries TRBV18 and TRBJ1-1, with D maybe TRBD1 (5 bases). This CDR3 is built from 15 residues. The ends were cut back, 3 bases at V and 2 bases at J, with 13 bases in the middle. Germline loops: CDR1 KGHSH, CDR2 LQKENI. DNA for the CDR3: TGTGCCAGCTCACCCCAGGGTGGGGGTAACACTGAAGCTTTCTTT. Translation gives CASSPQGGGNTEAFF.

This clonotype appeared a few times. V gene TRBV7-9 combines with J gene TRBJ1-2, with 7 positions matching TRBD1. V shed 4 bases, J shed 0 bases, and the junction held 8 bases outside the gene matches. This CDR3 comprises 16 residues. Germline CDR1 SEHNR, CDR2 FQNEAQ (reference sequence). The CDR3 spells CASSYGGTESNYGYTF. The CDR3 DNA is TGTGCCAGCAGCTACGGTGGGACAGAGTCTAACTATGGCTACACCTTC.

CDR3 coding DNA: TGCAGTGCACGGACTAGCGGGAGTAGCCCAGATACGCAGTATTTT. Its translation: CSARTSGSSPDTQYF. This rearrangement joins TRBV20-1 to TRBJ2-3, with 13 bases lining up with TRBD2. V dropped 6 bases and J dropped 4; count of bases not matched to a gene: 7. Germline assignment: CDR1 DFQATT and CDR2 SNEGSKA (reference sequence). CDR3 length equals 15 residues.

V gene TRBV27 combines with J gene TRBJ2-7, with D tentatively TRBD1 (6 bases). Trimming pared 3 bases from V and 0 bases from J, leaving 12 bases between. The CDR3 sequence is 15 residues long. The germline gives CDR1 MNHEY, CDR2 SMNVEV (reference sequence). The CDR3 reads CASSFTGQLSYEQYF. The CDR3 DNA reads TGTGCCAGCAGTTTCACGGGACAACTCTCCTACGAGCAGTACTTC.

This sequence joins TRBV15 and TRBJ2-7; 7 nucleotides line up with TRBD2. The CDR3 is made up of 16 amino acids. V trimming: 0 bases; J trimming: 2 bases; junction bases outside the gene matches: 7. Germline CDR1 and CDR2: LNHNV and YYDKDF (reference sequence). In DNA, the CDR3 is TGTGCCACCAGCAGAGATCCGGGGGGTTACCCCTACGAGCAGTACTTC. Its protein product is CATSRDPGGYPYEQYF.

This clonotype was counted only a few times. The rearrangement links TRBV24-1 to TRBJ2-3; D is uncertain. Germline CDR1 and CDR2: KGHDR and SFDVKD. V was clipped by 0 bases and J by 0 bases, with 15 bases between them. This CDR3 spans 18 amino acids. The CDR3 region has the DNA TGTGCCACCAGTGATTTGTCGGAACCTCTTACTAGCACAGATACGCAGTATTTT. Protein product: CATSDLSEPLTSTDTQYF.